This is a list of T cell receptor beta chains from one sample in a study of PD-L1 blockade in urothelial cancer. Clones were sequenced by immunoSEQ multiplex PCR, and TCRdb holds only the in-frame ones, with some missing. The profile covers more than 90,000 clones, with around four fifths appearing a single time and 8.4% taken by the ten largest. The sequenced sample was PBMCs, obtained around atezolizumab (anti-PD-L1) treatment. All receptors derive from a man in his sixties or seventies with urothelial cancer. CDR3s include the opening cysteine and the closing phenylalanine or tryptophan. Fields, in order: clone size, J gene, V gene, CDR3 protein. Clone size appears in some rows only: once, few, many, or a class for an expanded clone.

>few|TRBJ2-7|TRBV6-4
CASSHEPSTGPYEQYF
>-|TRBJ2-5|TRBV5-1
CASSPSSSGETQYF
>-|TRBJ2-2|TRBV7-3
CASSRTSFGGELFF
>few|TRBJ2-1|TRBV10-3
CAVTSGRVNEQFF
>-|TRBJ1-1|TRBV27
CASSWGTATNTEAFF
>-|TRBJ1-5|TRBV19
CASSIDDRGRSQPQHF
>-|TRBJ2-1|TRBV7-6
CASSLAASGVNEQFF
>-|TRBJ2-1|TRBV5-1
CASSLLAGGFNEQFF
>-|TRBJ2-7|TRBV7-9
CATQGGSRYEQYF
>-|TRBJ1-5|TRBV7-8
CASSGGGLDQPQHF
>-|TRBJ2-2|TRBV25-1
CASGDTNTGELFF
>-|TRBJ2-5|TRBV25-1
CASSEWQGETQYF
>-|TRBJ1-2|TRBV6-5
CASSFRGYDNYGYTF
>-|TRBJ1-3|TRBV7-8
CASSLRTGVHTIYF
>-|TRBJ2-3|TRBV9
CASSVGIFTDTQYF
>-|TRBJ1-2|TRBV5-1
CASSSPDRGYGYTF
>-|TRBJ1-2|TRBV5-4
CASSSGQTAYGYTF